These 9 T cell receptor beta chains were all obtained from the same sample, sequenced in a study of post-analysis software for immune sequencing data. Carried by the TCR beta cDNA libraries were unique molecular identifiers. TCRdb recomputed calls from the PCR reads with MiXCR, one row per CDR3 protein. Of 750,000 to 950,000 distinct CDR3 sequences detected, around 42% appear once; the ten largest clones hold just under 5%. No cognate antigen is known for these TCRs. Study-level findings and limits: There were five or six TRBV segments more frequent in patients than controls, and TRBV5-6, TRBV5-1 and TRBV20-1 were among them.

Material for sequencing was blood. The receptor set was obtained from a girl between 5 and 17 years old with multiple sclerosis.

The chain joins TRBV4-1 to TRBJ2-3; TRBD2 might be the D (5 bases). Between the trimmed V and J ends, which lost 1 base and 10 bases, there was a span of 9 bases. This CDR3 contains 12 residues. Germline CDR1 reads MGHRA; CDR2 reads YSYEKL. The CDR3 DNA sequence: TGCGCCAGCAGCCAAGCGGAGGTTCCGCAGTATTTT. It is translated as CASSQAEVPQYF.

The rearrangement joins TRBV6-6 to TRBJ1-2, with a weak D call TRBD1 (5 bases). The CDR3 runs to 13 residues. Trimming pared 6 bases from V and 2 bases from J, leaving 10 bases between. From germline, CDR1 is MNHNY and CDR2 SVGAGI (reference sequence). The CDR3 DNA follows: TGTGCCAGCAGCCGGACATCGAACTATGGCTACACCTTC. Its protein product is CASSRTSNYGYTF.

The table lists this clonotype with a few counts. The V and J genes are TRBV5-1 and TRBJ1-1; a weak D match, TRBD1 (6 bases). CDR3 size: 13 residues. Trimming cost V 4 bases and J 6 bases, with 13 bases left between them. Germline V CDR1 and CDR2: SGHRS, YFSETQ. The CDR3 DNA sequence: TGCGCCAGCAGCCGCGAACAGGGCCCTGAAGCTTTCTTT. Protein sequence: CASSREQGPEAFF.

The chain links TRBV28 to TRBJ1-5, with TRBD1 as a possible D gene (5 bases). CDR1 and CDR2 from the germline V gene are MDHEN and SYDVKM. The CDR3 has 14 amino acids. V was shortened by 6 bases and J by 1 base, with 10 bases between the two germline ends. CDR3 amino acids: CASSHGQSNQPQHF. In DNA form, the CDR3 reads TGTGCCAGCAGCCACGGACAAAGCAATCAGCCCCAGCATTTT.

The genes are TRBV7-2 and TRBJ2-3, with D possibly TRBD2 on 6 matching bases. The length of the CDR3 is 15 residues. V dropped 7 bases and J dropped 3 bases, with 17 bases sitting between them. CDR1 and CDR2 (germline): SGHTA, FQGNSA. CDR3 DNA sequence: TGTGCCAGCACCCTCGGAGTCGGGAGTACAGATACGCAGTATTTT. It codes for CASTLGVGSTDTQYF.

This clonotype was observed a few times. V usage is TRBV6-2 or TRBV6-3 and J usage is TRBJ2-5; D ambiguous. With the DNA end fitting TRBJ2-7 better, the J assignment may be wrong. In germline, CDR1 is MNHEY, CDR2 SVGEGT. The CDR3 covers 14 residues. CDR3 in amino acids: CASSTLTRTYEQYF. The CDR3 DNA reads TGTGCCAGCAGTACCCTGACCAGGACCTACGAGCAGTACTTC.

V is TRBV4-2 and J is TRBJ2-1; 7 positions agree with TRBD2. There are 16 residues in the CDR3. Germline lookup yields CDR1 LGHNA and CDR2 YNFKEQ. The trim removed 1 base at V and 6 bases at J, leaving 9 bases unmatched. In DNA form, the CDR3 reads TGTGCCAGCAGCCAAGGGCAAACGGGAGGTGCCAATGAGCAGTTCTTC. Protein sequence: CASSQGQTGGANEQFF.

A word on this clonotype: Compared with germline, one end of the junction differs, possibly owing to a read error. In DNA form, the CDR3 reads TGTGTCAGCAGCCCCTGGACAGGGGGCGATGAAGCTTTCTTT. Translated: CVSSPWTGGDEAFF. The chain recombines TRBV7-2 with TRBJ1-1; TRBD1 matches 11 bases. The CDR3 covers 14 residues. The V gene's germline CDR1 is SGHTA and CDR2 FQGNSA.

J is TRBJ2-5 and V is TRBV6-2 or TRBV6-3; no clear D gene. Germline CDR1 is MNHEY and CDR2 is SVGEGT. This CDR3 region has 18 residues. Trimming took off 0 bases at V and 3 bases at J, with 20 bases between the two ends. CDR3 loop: CASSYSVLWEDVEETQYF. Written as DNA, the CDR3 is TGTGCCAGCAGTTACTCGGTTTTGTGGGAAGATGTCGAAGAGACCCAGTACTTC.